This T cell receptor beta chain emerged from a study of vaccination and CD4 T cells after COVID-19. Treatment noted: approximately 9-day PBMC culture with coronavirus spike peptide pools or control peptides (ViraFEST assay). Sequencing of the DNA from cultured CD4+ T cells was carried out with the Oncomine TCR Beta short-read assay. TCRdb reprocessed the PCR reads via MiXCR and lists one record per CDR3 protein. The data show approximately 21,000 distinct CDR3 sequences, with about 52% seen just once and nearly 7.5% held by the top ten. V lost 10 bases, J lost 5 bases, and 26 bases lay in between. The V gene's germline CDR1 is MNHEY and CDR2 SMNVEV (reference sequence). The CDR3 covers 16 residues. In this sample, this clonotype turned up a few times. Its target is not known.

This sequence originates from a human donor who had recovered from COVID-19. The rearrangement uses TRBV27 and TRBJ1-2, with TRBD1 as a possible D gene (5 bases). Sequenced material: CD4+ T cells from blood, cultured in vitro. CDR3 nucleotides: TGTGCCACGAGGGACCCCCCGTGGCGGGGAGGGTATGGCTACACCTTC. Protein sequence: CATRDPPWRGGYGYTF.